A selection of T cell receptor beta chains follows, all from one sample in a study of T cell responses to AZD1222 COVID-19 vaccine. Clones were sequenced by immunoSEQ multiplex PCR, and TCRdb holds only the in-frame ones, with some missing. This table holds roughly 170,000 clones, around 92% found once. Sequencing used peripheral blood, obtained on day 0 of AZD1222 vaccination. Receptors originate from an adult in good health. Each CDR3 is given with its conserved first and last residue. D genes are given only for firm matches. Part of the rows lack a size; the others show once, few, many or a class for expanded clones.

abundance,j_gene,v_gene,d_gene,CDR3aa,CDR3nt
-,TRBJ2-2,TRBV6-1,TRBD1,CASSDRQGSTGELFF,TGTGCCAGCAGTGATCGACAGGGCAGCACCGGGGAGCTGTTTTTT
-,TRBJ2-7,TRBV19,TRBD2,CASSIAASGGRSSYEQYF,TGTGCCAGTAGTATAGCGGCTAGCGGGGGCAGGAGCTCCTACGAGCAGTACTTC
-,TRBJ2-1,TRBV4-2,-,CASRESGQGRDEQFF,TGTGCCAGCAGAGAAAGTGGTCAGGGGAGGGATGAGCAGTTCTTC
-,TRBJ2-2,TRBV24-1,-,CATKSAGVESGELFF,TGTGCCACCAAGAGCGCAGGGGTGGAGTCCGGGGAGCTGTTTTTT
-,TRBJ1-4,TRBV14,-,CASSRTRAIAEKLFF,TGTGCCAGCAGCCGTACCAGGGCTATCGCTGAAAAACTGTTTTTT
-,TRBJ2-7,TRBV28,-,CASSPPPSALSYEQYF,TGTGCCAGCAGTCCCCCCCCTAGTGCTCTTTCCTACGAGCAGTACTTC
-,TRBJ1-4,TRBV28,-,CASSTVGSGEEKLFF,TGTGCCAGCAGTACCGTCGGCAGCGGGGAAGAAAAACTGTTTTTT
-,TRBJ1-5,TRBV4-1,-,CASSREFTGKGNQPQHF,TGCGCCAGCAGCCGAGAATTTACAGGGAAGGGCAATCAGCCCCAGCATTTT
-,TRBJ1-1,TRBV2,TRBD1,CASSEGQGAITEAFF,TGTGCCAGCAGTGAAGGACAGGGCGCGATCACTGAAGCTTTCTTT
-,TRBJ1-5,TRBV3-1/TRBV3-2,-,CASSQASNQPQHF,TGTGCCAGCAGCCAAGCCAGCAATCAGCCCCAGCATTTT
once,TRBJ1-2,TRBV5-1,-,CASSLEVGAPGGYTF,TGCGCCAGCAGCTTGGAGGTTGGAGCTCCGGGGGGCTACACCTTC
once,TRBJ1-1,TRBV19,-,CASSIRQDSTEAFF,TGTGCCAGTAGTATTCGTCAGGACAGCACTGAAGCTTTCTTT
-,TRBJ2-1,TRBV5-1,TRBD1,CASSRRDRGSNEQFF,TGCGCCAGCAGCCGCCGGGACAGGGGTTCCAATGAGCAGTTCTTC
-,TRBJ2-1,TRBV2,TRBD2,CASTSWASGIEQFF,TGTGCCAGCACCAGCTGGGCTAGCGGGATTGAGCAGTTCTTC
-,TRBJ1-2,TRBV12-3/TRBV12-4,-,CASSPMRGGYTF,TGTGCCAGCAGCCCTATGAGGGGTGGCTACACCTTC
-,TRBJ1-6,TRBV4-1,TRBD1,CASSQDPAGTGGLPLHF,TGCGCCAGCAGCCAAGATCCCGCCGGGACAGGGGGCTTACCCCTCCACTTT